The clone carrying this T cell receptor (beta chain) appeared once. As defined, naive CD8 cells were CD45RO-negative and positively selected for CCR7, with terminally differentiated effector memory CD45RA+ cells excluded. The data belong to a study of shared clonotypes between healthy human individuals. There are 10 residues in the CDR3. V was pared by 8 bases and J by 9 bases, with 8 bases between. CDR1 is SNHLY, CDR2 FYNNEI, per germline. Template for every sorted-subset replicate PCR totaled 150 to 250 ng DNA, 30,000 to 35,000 T cell genomes. Clones were sequenced by immunoSEQ multiplex PCR, and TCRdb holds only the in-frame ones, with some missing. The sample lists 760,000 or so clones, roughly 96% occurring once.

V and J are TRBV2 and TRBJ2-1, with D uncertain. Sequenced: naive CD8+ T cells sorted from blood. The sequence was collected from a young man in good health. CDR3 amino acids: CASWDFEQFF. The CDR3 DNA follows: TGTGCCAGCTGGGATTTTGAGCAGTTCTTC.